This TCR beta chain was identified during a study of glioma-infiltrating T cells after dendritic cell vaccination. Study-wide points: Only a small number of patients had complete blood and tumor samples.

The CDR3 has 18 residues. Germline assignment: CDR1 SGHNT and CDR2 YENEEA. After removal of 5 bases from V and 5 bases from J, the junction contained 11 bases not matched to a gene. Produced via immunoSEQ multiplex PCR; TCRdb's table is partial and in-frame only. The data hold around 97,000 clones, with about four fifths observed a single time. Concerning this clone itself: The antigen is not known.

The source material was blood, sampled before dendritic cell vaccination. The gene calls are TRBV11-3 and TRBJ2-5; 16 nucleotides agree with TRBD2. The TCR comes from a human donor with glioblastoma. The CDR3, as DNA: TGTGCCAGCAGCCTTGGGACTAGCGGGGGGGCGAGCGGGGAGACCCAGTACTTC. Its protein is CASSLGTSGGASGETQYF. Using reference TRBV11-3 and TRBJ2-5 for the parts outside the CDR3, the full variable domain is EAGVVQSPRYKIIEKKQPVAFWCNPISGHNTLYWYLQNLGQGPELLIRYENEEAVDDSQLPKDRFSAERLKGVDSTLKIQPAELGDSAVYLCASSLGTSGGASGETQYFGPGTRLLVL.